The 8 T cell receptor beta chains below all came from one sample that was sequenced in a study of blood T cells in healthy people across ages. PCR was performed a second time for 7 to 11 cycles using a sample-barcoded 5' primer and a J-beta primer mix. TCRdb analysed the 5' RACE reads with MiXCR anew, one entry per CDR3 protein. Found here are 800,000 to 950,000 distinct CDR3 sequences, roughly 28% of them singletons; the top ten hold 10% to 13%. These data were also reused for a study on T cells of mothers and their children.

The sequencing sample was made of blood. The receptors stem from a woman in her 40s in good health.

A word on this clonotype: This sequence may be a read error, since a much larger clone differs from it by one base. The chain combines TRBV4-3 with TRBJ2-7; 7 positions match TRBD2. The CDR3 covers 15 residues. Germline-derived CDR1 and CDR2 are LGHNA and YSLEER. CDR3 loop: CASGQGGTSVGEQYF. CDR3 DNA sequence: TGCGCCAGCGGCCAGGGAGGGACGTCGGTAGGAGAGCAGTACTTC.

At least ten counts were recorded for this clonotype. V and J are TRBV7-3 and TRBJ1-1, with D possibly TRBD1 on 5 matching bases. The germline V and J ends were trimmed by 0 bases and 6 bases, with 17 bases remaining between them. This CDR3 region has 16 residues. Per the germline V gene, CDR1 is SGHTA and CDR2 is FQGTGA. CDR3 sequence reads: CASSLTAAGRRAEAFF. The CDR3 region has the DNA TGTGCCAGCAGCTTAACGGCGGCAGGGCGGAGAGCTGAAGCTTTCTTT.

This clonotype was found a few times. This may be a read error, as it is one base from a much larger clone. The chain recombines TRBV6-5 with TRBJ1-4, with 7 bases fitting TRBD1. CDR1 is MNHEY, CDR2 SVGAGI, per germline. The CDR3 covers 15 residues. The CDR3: CASSPRGTANEKRFF. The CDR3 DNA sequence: TGTGCCAGCAGTCCCCGGGGGACAGCTAATGAAAAACGGTTTTTT.

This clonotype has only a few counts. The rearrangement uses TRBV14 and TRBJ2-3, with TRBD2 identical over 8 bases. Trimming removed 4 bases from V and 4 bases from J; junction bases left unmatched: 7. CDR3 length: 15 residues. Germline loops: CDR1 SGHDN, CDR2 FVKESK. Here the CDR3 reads CASSLGASGSDTQYF. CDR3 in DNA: TGTGCCAGCAGCCTCGGGGCTAGCGGGTCAGATACGCAGTATTTT.

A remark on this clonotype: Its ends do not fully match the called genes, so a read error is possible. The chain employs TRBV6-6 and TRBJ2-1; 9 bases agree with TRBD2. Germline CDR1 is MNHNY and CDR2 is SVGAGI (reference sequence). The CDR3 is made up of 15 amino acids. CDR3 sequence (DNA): TGTGCCAGCAGTTCCGGGACTAGCACTTACAACGAGCAGTTCTTC. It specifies CASSSGTSTYNEQFF.

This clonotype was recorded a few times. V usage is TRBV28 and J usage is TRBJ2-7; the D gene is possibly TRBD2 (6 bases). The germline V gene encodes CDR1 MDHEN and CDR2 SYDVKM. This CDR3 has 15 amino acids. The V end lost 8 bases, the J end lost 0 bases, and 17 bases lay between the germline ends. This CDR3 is CASGPSGVRSYEQYF. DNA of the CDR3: TGTGCCAGCGGACCGTCGGGAGTACGCTCCTACGAGCAGTACTTC.

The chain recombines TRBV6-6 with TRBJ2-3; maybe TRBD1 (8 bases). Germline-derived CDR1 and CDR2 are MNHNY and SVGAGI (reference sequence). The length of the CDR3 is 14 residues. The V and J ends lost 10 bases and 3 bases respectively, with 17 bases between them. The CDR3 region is CATIDRGGTDTQYF. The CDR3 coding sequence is TGTGCCACCATTGACAGGGGAGGGACAGATACGCAGTATTTT.

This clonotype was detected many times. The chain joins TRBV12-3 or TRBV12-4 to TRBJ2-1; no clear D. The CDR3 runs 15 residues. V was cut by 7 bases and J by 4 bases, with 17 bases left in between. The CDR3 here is CASIHSSPLYNEQFF. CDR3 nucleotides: TGTGCCAGCATCCATAGCTCTCCCCTATACAATGAGCAGTTCTTC.